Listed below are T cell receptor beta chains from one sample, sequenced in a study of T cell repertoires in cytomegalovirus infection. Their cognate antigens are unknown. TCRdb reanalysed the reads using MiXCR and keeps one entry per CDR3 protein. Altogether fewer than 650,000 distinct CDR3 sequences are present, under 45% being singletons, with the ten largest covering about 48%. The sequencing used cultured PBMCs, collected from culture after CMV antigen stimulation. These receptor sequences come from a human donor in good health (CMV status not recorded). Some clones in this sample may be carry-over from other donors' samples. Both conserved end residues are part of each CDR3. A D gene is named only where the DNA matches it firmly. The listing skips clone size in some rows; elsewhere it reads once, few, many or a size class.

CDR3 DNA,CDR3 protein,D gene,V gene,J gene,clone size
TGTGCCACCAGCAGAGATAGGAGTGGGCCGCCCTACAATGAGCAGTTCTTC,CATSRDRSGPPYNEQFF,-,TRBV15,TRBJ2-1,-
TGTGCCAGCAGTTCCGATCCCATCAGGCACCCGGTGGGGAACATTCAGTACTTC,CASSSDPIRHPVGNIQYF,-,TRBV28,TRBJ2-4,-
TGTGCCAGCAGTGGGACCATGAACACTGAAGCTTTCTTT,CASSGTMNTEAFF,-,TRBV6-5,TRBJ1-1,few
TGTGCCACCAGTGATTCGTTTGTAAGCGGGAGACTTATCGGGGAGCTGTTTTTT,CATSDSFVSGRLIGELFF,TRBD2,TRBV24-1,TRBJ2-2,-
TGCGCCAGCAGCCAAACTCAGATTGGAACCAGCATGGGTACGCAGTATTTT,CASSQTQIGTSMGTQYF,-,TRBV4-1,TRBJ2-3,few
TGTGCCAGCAGCCCCAGAGTGGGGGCTTACGAGCAGTACTTC,CASSPRVGAYEQYF,-,TRBV7-6,TRBJ2-7,many
TGTGCCAGCACCTCGGACAGGGGCTCCTACAATGAGCAGTTCTTC,CASTSDRGSYNEQFF,TRBD1,TRBV7-2,TRBJ2-1,few
TGCAGCGTAGGCAGGGGAAATGAAAAACTGTTTTTT,CSVGRGNEKLFF,-,TRBV29-1,TRBJ1-4,-
TGTGCCAGCAGCCCCCAGGACAGGGCCCTCGGAGAGCAGTACTTC,CASSPQDRALGEQYF,TRBD1,TRBV7-6,TRBJ2-7,-
TGTGCCAGCAGCTTCCGATCTAGCGGGGGGTTCTCCTACGAGCAGTACTTC,CASSFRSSGGFSYEQYF,TRBD2,TRBV7-2,TRBJ2-7,-
TGTGCCAGCAGTTTGCGGGGGCCAACCTACGAGCAGTACTTC,CASSLRGPTYEQYF,-,TRBV27,TRBJ2-7,-
TGTGCCAGCAGCCCGTCCGCTGGGCGAGCTTTCTTT,CASSPSAGRAFF,-,TRBV6-2/TRBV6-3,TRBJ1-1,-
TGCAGTGCTAGACCCGGGGGGGTCCTCTCTGGAAACACCATATATTTT,CSARPGGVLSGNTIYF,-,TRBV20-1,TRBJ1-3,-
TGTGCCAGCAGCTTAGACCACATCGGCAACAATGAGCAGTTCTTC,CASSLDHIGNNEQFF,-,TRBV7-2,TRBJ2-1,few
TGTGCCAGCAGTTATCAACAGGCTTCCTACGAGCAGTACTTC,CASSYQQASYEQYF,-,TRBV6-5,TRBJ2-7,-
TGTGCCAGCAGCCGACACCCGGGCGACACTGAAGCTTTCTTT,CASSRHPGDTEAFF,-,TRBV7-6,TRBJ1-1,-
TGTGCCAGTGGCAGACCGGCTGGCACAGATACGCAGTATTTT,CASGRPAGTDTQYF,-,TRBV6-8,TRBJ2-3,few
TGTGCCAGCAGTTTACTAGCGGGGGGCCTATCCTACGAGCAGTACTTC,CASSLLAGGLSYEQYF,TRBD2,TRBV12-3/TRBV12-4,TRBJ2-7,-
TGTGCCAGCAGCTTGGACTTCAGGGGAAGCTCCTATAATTCACCCCTCCACTTT,CASSLDFRGSSYNSPLHF,-,TRBV7-2,TRBJ1-6,few
TGTGCCAGCAGTTTACGAAGGGGCAGGGGAGGGTACGAGCAGTACTTC,CASSLRRGRGGYEQYF,-,TRBV27,TRBJ2-7,-
TGTGCCAACGAACTCACAGGATTTCAAGAGACCCAGTACTTC,CANELTGFQETQYF,-,TRBV6-5,TRBJ2-5,few
TGCAGTGCTATCAAAGGAGGCAGCTTTTACAATGAGCAGTTCTTC,CSAIKGGSFYNEQFF,-,TRBV20-1,TRBJ2-1,-
TGCAGTGCTAGCCACAGGATTAACTTACAATCGGAGCAGTTCTTC,CSASHRINLQSEQFF,-,TRBV20-1,TRBJ2-1,few
TGTGCCAGCAGCTTAAGTCTCGCGGCCTACGAGCAGTACTTC,CASSLSLAAYEQYF,-,TRBV7-2,TRBJ2-7,many
TGTGCCAGCAGCCCCTTGGGACAGGGCGCCACCGGGGAGCTGTTTTTT,CASSPLGQGATGELFF,TRBD1,TRBV7-2,TRBJ2-2,few
TGTGCCAGCAGCTTAGTTAGCGGGAACACCGGGGAGCTGTTTTTT,CASSLVSGNTGELFF,-,TRBV7-2,TRBJ2-2,many
TGTGCCAGCAGTTTAGAGTACAGGGGGCGGGCCGGGGAGCTGTTTTTT,CASSLEYRGRAGELFF,TRBD1,TRBV12-3/TRBV12-4,TRBJ2-2,-
TGTGCCAGCCTATTCGGGGAGACCCAGTACTTC,CASLFGETQYF,-,TRBV7-8,TRBJ2-5,-
TGTGCCAGCAGTTTTGGGGTATCCTACTCTGGAAACACCATATATTTT,CASSFGVSYSGNTIYF,-,TRBV28,TRBJ1-3,few
TGCGCCAGCAGCTTGCTAGGGGTGGACACTGAAGCTTTCTTT,CASSLLGVDTEAFF,-,TRBV5-1,TRBJ1-1,few
TGTGCCAGCAACCTCCGTCCGGGACAGTACTACGAGCAGTACTTC,CASNLRPGQYYEQYF,TRBD1,TRBV7-8,TRBJ2-7,many
TGCGCCAGCAGCCAAGAAAATTTAGGTCCCCTGGGGGAGCAGTACTTC,CASSQENLGPLGEQYF,-,TRBV4-1,TRBJ2-7,few
TGTGCCAGCAGCCCCGCCTTAGGCGGGGGGGGCCAGTTCACAGATACGCAGTATTTT,CASSPALGGGGQFTDTQYF,TRBD2,TRBV28,TRBJ2-3,few
TGTGCCTGGAGCAGATACACCGGGGAGCTGTTTTTT,CAWSRYTGELFF,-,TRBV30,TRBJ2-2,-
TGTGCCAGCAGTTTGGGGGGTGCCGGGAACACTGAAGCTTTCTTT,CASSLGGAGNTEAFF,-,TRBV12-3/TRBV12-4,TRBJ1-1,-
TGTGCCAGCAGCTTTTTATCGCCTGGAAACACCATATATTTT,CASSFLSPGNTIYF,-,TRBV7-9,TRBJ1-3,few
TGTGCCAGCAGCTTAGCCCCGACTAGCGGGATCCACGAGCAGTACTTC,CASSLAPTSGIHEQYF,TRBD2,TRBV7-2,TRBJ2-7,many
TGTGCCAGCGGGCCTAGAGCCTATGGCTACACCTTC,CASGPRAYGYTF,-,TRBV6-4,TRBJ1-2,-
TGTGCTAGTGGAAATCGGACAGGGAGATACGAGCAGTACTTC,CASGNRTGRYEQYF,TRBD1,TRBV12-5,TRBJ2-7,-
TGTGCCAGCTCACCATCGAAGGATTACGAGCAGTACTTC,CASSPSKDYEQYF,-,TRBV18,TRBJ2-7,-